Below are 2 T cell receptor beta chains sequenced from a single sample in a study of blood T cell repertoires in COVID-19. Repertoires were generated with immunoSEQ multiplex PCR, while TCRdb's copy carries only in-frame clones and drops some. The sample holds about 270,000 clones, around 89% seen once. The sample taken for sequencing was PBMCs or T cells enriched from blood (not recorded which). The receptors derive from a woman aged 45 to 65 who had recovered from COVID-19.

The chain links TRBV19 to TRBJ1-5; D gene uncertain. Germline V gene data show CDR1 as LNHDA and CDR2 as SQIVND (reference sequence). The CDR3 runs 15 residues. The germline V and J ends were trimmed by 3 bases and 0 bases, with 9 bases remaining between them. CDR3 DNA sequence: TGTGCCAGTAGTATTTCCAGATATAGCAATCAGCCCCAGCATTTT. It specifies CASSISRYSNQPQHF.

V and J are TRBV6-6 and TRBJ2-1; 9 nucleotides line up with TRBD2. The CDR3 runs 16 residues. V gave up 4 bases and J gave up 0 bases; unmatched junction bases: 4. Germline V gene sequence: CDR1 MNHNY, CDR2 SVGAGI (reference sequence). The CDR3 loop is CASSSHSGSSYNEQFF. CDR3 sequence (DNA): TGTGCCAGCAGTTCCCATAGCGGGAGCTCCTACAATGAGCAGTTCTTC.